This T cell receptor beta chain was recorded in a study of blood T cells in healthy people across ages. The germline CDR1 and CDR2 sequences are LGHNA and YSLEER. Between the trimmed V and J ends, which lost 5 bases and 6 bases, there was a span of 7 bases. The CDR3 extends over 12 amino acids. A sample-barcoded 5' primer and a J-beta primer mix were used in a second PCR of roughly 7 to 11 cycles. All cDNA molecules were each tagged by a template-switch adaptor with 12 random nucleotides. TCRdb re-called the 5' RACE reads through MiXCR, storing one row per CDR3 protein. The sample includes roughly 640,000 distinct CDR3 sequences, about 28% of them seen just once. Roughly 9 milliliters of peripheral blood were drawn from each donor.

J is TRBJ1-4 and V is TRBV4-3; D ambiguous. Sample: blood. The origin of this receptor is a woman older than 75 in good health. CDR3 nucleotide sequence: TGCGCCAGCAGCAACGACTATGAAAAACTGTTTTTT. It encodes CASSNDYEKLFF.